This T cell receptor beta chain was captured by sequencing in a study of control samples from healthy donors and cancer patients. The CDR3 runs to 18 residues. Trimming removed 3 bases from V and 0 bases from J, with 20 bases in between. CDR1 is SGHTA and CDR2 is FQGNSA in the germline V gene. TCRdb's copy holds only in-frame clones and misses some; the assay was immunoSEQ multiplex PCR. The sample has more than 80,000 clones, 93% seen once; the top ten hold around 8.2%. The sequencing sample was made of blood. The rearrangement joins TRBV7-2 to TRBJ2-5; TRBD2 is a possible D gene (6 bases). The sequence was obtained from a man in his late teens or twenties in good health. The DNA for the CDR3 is TGTGCCAGCAGCTTCCCCCTCCCTATAGCGGATAACCAAGAGACCCAGTACTTC. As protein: CASSFPLPIADNQETQYF.